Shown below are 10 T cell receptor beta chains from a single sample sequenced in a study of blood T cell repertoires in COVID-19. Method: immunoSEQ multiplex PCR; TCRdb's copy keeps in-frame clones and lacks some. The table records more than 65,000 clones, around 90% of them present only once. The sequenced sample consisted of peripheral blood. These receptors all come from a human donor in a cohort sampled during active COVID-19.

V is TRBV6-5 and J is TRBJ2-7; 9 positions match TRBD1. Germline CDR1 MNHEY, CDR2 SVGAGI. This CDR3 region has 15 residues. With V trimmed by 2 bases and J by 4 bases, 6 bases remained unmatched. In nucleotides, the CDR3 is TGTGCCAGCAGTTACAGGGTGACAGGGGGTTACGAGCAGTACTTC. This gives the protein CASSYRVTGGYEQYF.

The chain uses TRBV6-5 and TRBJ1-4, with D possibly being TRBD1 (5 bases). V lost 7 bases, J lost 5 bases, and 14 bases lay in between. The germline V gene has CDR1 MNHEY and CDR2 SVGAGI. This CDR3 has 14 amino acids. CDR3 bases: TGTGCCAGCACGTCGGGGGTAGAGAATGAAAAACTGTTTTTT. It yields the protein CASTSGVENEKLFF.

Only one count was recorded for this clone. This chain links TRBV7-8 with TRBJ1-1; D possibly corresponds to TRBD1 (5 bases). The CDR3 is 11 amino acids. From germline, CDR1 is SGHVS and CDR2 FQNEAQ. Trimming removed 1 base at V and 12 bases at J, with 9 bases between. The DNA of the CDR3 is TGTGCCAGCAGCTTAGGGAGGGGAACTTTCTTT. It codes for CASSLGRGTFF.

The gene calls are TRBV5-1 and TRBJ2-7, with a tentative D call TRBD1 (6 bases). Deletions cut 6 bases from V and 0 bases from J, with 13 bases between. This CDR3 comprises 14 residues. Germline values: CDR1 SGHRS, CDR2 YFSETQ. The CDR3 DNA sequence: TGCGCCAGCAACCCCTACAGGGACTCCTACGAGCAGTACTTC. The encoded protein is CASNPYRDSYEQYF.

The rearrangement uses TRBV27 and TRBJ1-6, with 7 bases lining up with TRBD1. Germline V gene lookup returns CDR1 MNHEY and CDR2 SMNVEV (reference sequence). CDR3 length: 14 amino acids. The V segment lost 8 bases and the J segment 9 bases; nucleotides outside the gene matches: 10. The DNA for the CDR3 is TGTGCCAGCGCCGCGCAGGGGGTCACTTCACCCCTCCACTTT. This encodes CASAAQGVTSPLHF.

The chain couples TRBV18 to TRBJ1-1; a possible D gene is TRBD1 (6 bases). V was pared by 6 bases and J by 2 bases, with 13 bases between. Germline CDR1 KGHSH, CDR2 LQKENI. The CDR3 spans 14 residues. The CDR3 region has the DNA TGTGCCAGCTCCTCGGGACAATTTAACACTGAAGCTTTCTTT. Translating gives CASSSGQFNTEAFF.

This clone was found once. This CDR3 is CASSLTPPSSYEQYF. In DNA, the CDR3 is TGTGCCAGCAGCTTGACTCCACCGAGCTCCTACGAGCAGTACTTC. The chain recombines TRBV5-8 with TRBJ2-7; D is unresolved. The V end was cut by 1 base, the J end by 0 bases, with 11 bases between. The germline CDR1 and CDR2 sequences are SGHTS and YDEGEE. The CDR3 contains 15 residues.

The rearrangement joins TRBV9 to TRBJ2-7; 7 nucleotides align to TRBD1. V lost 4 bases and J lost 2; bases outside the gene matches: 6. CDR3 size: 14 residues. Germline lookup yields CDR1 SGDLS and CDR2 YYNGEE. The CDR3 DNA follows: TGTGCCAGCAGCCCTGGGGACAGAACCTACGAGCAGTACTTC. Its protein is CASSPGDRTYEQYF.

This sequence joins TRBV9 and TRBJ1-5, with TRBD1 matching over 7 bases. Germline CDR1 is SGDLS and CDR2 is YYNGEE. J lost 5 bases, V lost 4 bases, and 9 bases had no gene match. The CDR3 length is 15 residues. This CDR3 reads CASSLGRGSDQPQHF. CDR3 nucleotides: TGTGCCAGCAGCCTCGGCAGGGGGAGCGATCAGCCCCAGCATTTT.

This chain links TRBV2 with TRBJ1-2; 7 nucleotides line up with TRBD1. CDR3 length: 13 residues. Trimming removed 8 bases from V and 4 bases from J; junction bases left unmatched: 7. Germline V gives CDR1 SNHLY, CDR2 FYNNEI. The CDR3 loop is CASLPGTAYGYTF. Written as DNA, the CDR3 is TGTGCCAGCCTTCCCGGGACAGCCTATGGCTACACCTTC.